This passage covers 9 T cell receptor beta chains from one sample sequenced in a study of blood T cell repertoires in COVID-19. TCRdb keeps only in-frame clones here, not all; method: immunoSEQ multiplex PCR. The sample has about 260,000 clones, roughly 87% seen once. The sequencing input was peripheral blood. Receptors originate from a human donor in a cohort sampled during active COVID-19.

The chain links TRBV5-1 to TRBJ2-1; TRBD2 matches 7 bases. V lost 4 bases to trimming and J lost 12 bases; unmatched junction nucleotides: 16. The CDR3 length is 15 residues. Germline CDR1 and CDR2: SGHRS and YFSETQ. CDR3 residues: CASSPTGGGFARQFF. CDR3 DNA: TGCGCCAGCAGCCCCACGGGGGGAGGGTTTGCCAGGCAGTTCTTC.

The CDR3 loop is CASSPGTSGRTGANVLTF. CDR3 bases: TGTGCCAGCAGCCCCGGGACTAGCGGGAGAACTGGGGCCAACGTCCTGACTTTC. The genes are TRBV3-1 (or the pseudogene TRBV3-2) and TRBJ2-6; TRBD2 matches at 14 bases. Germline V gene lookup returns CDR1 LGHDT and CDR2 YNNKEL (reference sequence). Germline trimming cut 4 bases from V and 2 bases from J; bases unmatched to any gene: 4. CDR3 length: 18 amino acids.

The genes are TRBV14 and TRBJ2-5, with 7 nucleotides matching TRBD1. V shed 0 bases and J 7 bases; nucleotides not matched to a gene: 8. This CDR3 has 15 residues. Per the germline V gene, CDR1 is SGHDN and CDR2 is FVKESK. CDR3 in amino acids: CASSQEWRSGGTQYF. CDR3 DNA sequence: TGTGCCAGCAGCCAAGAGTGGAGGTCAGGGGGGACCCAGTACTTC.

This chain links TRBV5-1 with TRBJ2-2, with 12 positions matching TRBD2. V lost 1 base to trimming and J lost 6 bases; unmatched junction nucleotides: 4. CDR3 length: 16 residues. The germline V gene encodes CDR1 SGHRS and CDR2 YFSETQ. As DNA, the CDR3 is TGCGCCAGCAGCTTGCAACTAGCGGGGGGTGCCGGGGAGCTGTTTTTT. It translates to CASSLQLAGGAGELFF.

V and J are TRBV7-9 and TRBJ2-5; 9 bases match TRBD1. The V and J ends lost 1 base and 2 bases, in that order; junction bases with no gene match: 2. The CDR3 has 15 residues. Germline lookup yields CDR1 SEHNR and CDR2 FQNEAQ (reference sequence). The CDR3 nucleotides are TGTGCCAGCAGCTTAGGCGGGACAGGGCAAGAGACCCAGTACTTC. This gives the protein CASSLGGTGQETQYF.

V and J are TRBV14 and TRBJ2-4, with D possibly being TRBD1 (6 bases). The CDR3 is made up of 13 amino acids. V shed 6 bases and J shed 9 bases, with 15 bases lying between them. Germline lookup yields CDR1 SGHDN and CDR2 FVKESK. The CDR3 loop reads CASSAYRGGIQYF. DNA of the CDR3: TGTGCCAGCAGTGCATATAGAGGGGGCATTCAGTACTTC.

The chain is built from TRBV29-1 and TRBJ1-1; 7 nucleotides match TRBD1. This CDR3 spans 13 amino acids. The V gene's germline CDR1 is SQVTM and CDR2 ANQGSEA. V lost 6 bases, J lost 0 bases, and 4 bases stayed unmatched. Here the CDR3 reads CSVMDRMNTEAFF. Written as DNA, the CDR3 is TGCAGCGTAATGGACAGGATGAACACTGAAGCTTTCTTT.

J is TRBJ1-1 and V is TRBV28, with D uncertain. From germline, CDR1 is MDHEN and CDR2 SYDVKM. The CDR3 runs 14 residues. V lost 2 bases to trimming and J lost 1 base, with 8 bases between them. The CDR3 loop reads CASSLKAGNTEAFF. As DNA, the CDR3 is TGTGCCAGCAGTTTAAAGGCAGGGAACACTGAAGCTTTCTTT.

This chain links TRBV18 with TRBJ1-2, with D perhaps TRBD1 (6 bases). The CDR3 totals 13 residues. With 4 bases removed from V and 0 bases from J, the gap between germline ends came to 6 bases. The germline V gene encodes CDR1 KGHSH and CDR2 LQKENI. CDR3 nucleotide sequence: TGTGCCAGCTCACGGACAGCTAACTATGGCTACACCTTC. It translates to CASSRTANYGYTF.